This T cell receptor (beta chain) emerged from a study of shared clonotypes between healthy human individuals. Study observations and caveats: Relative to memory subsets, naive subsets generally showed larger estimated richness.

Trimming took 6 bases from V and 6 from J, leaving 12 bases between them. Germline V CDR1 and CDR2: LNHDA, SQIVND (reference sequence). The CDR3 is 13 amino acids. Regarding this clone: Its antigen is unknown.

Replicate sorted-subset PCRs were loaded with 150 to 250 ng DNA, roughly 33,000 T cell genomes. Measured with immunoSEQ multiplex PCR; TCRdb has only the in-frame clones, and not every one. The data hold 2 million to 2.5 million clones, with about nine tenths observed a single time. All participating donors were Caucasian adults from Nashville, Tennessee. The chain carries TRBV19 and TRBJ2-1; no definite D call. This TCR derives from a man between 18 and 35 years old in good health. Some clones in this sample may be carry-over from other donors' samples. The specimen sequenced was naive CD4+ T cells from PBMCs. Subset specified: CD45RA+ positively selected. In nucleotides, the CDR3 is TGTGCCAGTAGCGACACCCCGGTCAATGAGCAGTTCTTC. It encodes CASSDTPVNEQFF. The whole variable domain, filled in from reference TRBV19 and TRBJ2-1, reads DGGITQSPKYLFRKEGQNVTLSCEQNLNHDAMYWYRQDPGQGLRLIYYSQIVNDFQKGDIAEGYSVSREKKESFPLTVTSAQKNPTAFYLCASSDTPVNEQFFGPGTRLTVL.